What follows is one TCR beta chain and its context. Antigen unknown. These data are taken from a study of CD8 T cells in Susac syndrome. General study results and limits: Regarding the TCR sequencing and HLA analysis, the study admitted that a relatively small number of individuals were involved.

Multiple sclerosis controls were treatment-naive patients with stable or active relapsing-remitting disease. In contrast to the negatively isolated CD8+ and CD4+ T cells, TEMRA cells were FACS-enriched. The RNA input was about 0.45 to 1 ug, and it was reverse transcribed with random hexamers. The method of amplification for TCR beta CDR3 was immunoSEQ multiplex PCR, covering 54 Vbeta and 13 Jbeta. TCRdb processed the immunoSEQ multiplex PCR reads anew with MiXCR; each CDR3 protein has one entry. The sample yields more than 200,000 distinct CDR3 sequences, 92% seen once. Looked up from germline, CDR1 is SEHNR and CDR2 is FQNEAQ (reference sequence). The CDR3 consists of 14 residues. The ends were cut back, 5 bases at V and 4 bases at J, with 13 bases in the middle.

This receptor was identified in a human donor with multiple sclerosis. Sequenced material: CD8+ T cells from PBMCs. This chain joins TRBV7-9 and TRBJ2-3, with a possible D match to TRBD2 (5 bases). CDR3 loop: CASSRTYGADTQYF. In DNA, the CDR3 is TGTGCCAGCAGCCGGACTTACGGGGCAGATACGCAGTATTTT.